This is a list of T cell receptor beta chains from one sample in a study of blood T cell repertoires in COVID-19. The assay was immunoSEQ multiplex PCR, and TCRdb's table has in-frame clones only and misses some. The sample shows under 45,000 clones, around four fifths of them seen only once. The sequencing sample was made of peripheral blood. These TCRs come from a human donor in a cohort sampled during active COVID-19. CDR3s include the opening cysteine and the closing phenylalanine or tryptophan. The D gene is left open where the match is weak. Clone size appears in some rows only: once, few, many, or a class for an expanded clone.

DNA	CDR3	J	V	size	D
TGTGCCAGCAATGCGGGTGGGAACACTGAAGCTTTCTTT	CASNAGGNTEAFF	TRBJ1-1	TRBV28	.	.
TGTGCCAGCAGCTCGGGACAGGTTCTCTACGAGCAGTACTTC	CASSSGQVLYEQYF	TRBJ2-7	TRBV6-5	.	TRBD1
TGCGCCAGCAGCCGCGACTCTGGGGCCAACGTCCTGACTTTC	CASSRDSGANVLTF	TRBJ2-6	TRBV4-3	.	.
TGCGCCAGCAGCTGGCAGGGAAGCTCCTACAATGAGCAGTTCTTC	CASSWQGSSYNEQFF	TRBJ2-1	TRBV5-1	.	.
TGTGCCAGCAGTCCCGACAGGGGCAATCAGCCCCAGCATTTT	CASSPDRGNQPQHF	TRBJ1-5	TRBV6-5	.	TRBD1
TGTGCCAGCAGTTCACATGACACAGGGGGCGAGGGCTACACCTTC	CASSSHDTGGEGYTF	TRBJ1-2	TRBV28	.	TRBD1
TGTGCCAGCAGTATAGGGACTAGAACGCAGTATTTT	CASSIGTRTQYF	TRBJ2-3	TRBV28	.	TRBD2
TGTGCCAGCAGCGTACCGGAAGAGACCCAGTACTTC	CASSVPEETQYF	TRBJ2-5	TRBV9	once	.
TGTGCCAGTAGGAAGAGACAGGGCGCCTACGAGCAGTACTTC	CASRKRQGAYEQYF	TRBJ2-7	TRBV19	.	TRBD1
TGCAGCGTTCAGACAGGGGGAAGCACAGATACGCAGTATTTT	CSVQTGGSTDTQYF	TRBJ2-3	TRBV29-1	.	TRBD1
TGTGCCAGCCGAGGGCAGTCAAGCTCCTACGAGCAGTACTTC	CASRGQSSSYEQYF	TRBJ2-7	TRBV6-5	.	.
TGCGCCAGCAGCTTGGGGGGGGAGGTCCATCAGCCCCAGCATTTT	CASSLGGEVHQPQHF	TRBJ1-5	TRBV5-1	few	.
TGTGCCAGGACAGGGAAGGGAGAGACCCAGTACTTC	CARTGKGETQYF	TRBJ2-5	TRBV28	.	TRBD1
TGTGCCTGGGGTATAGGGGCCTCCTACGAGCAGTACTTC	CAWGIGASYEQYF	TRBJ2-7	TRBV30	.	.
TGTGCCAGCAGTTTATTTACTGACAGGGACAATGAGCAGTTCTTC	CASSLFTDRDNEQFF	TRBJ2-1	TRBV28	.	TRBD1
TGTGCCAGTACCCCCCCCCGGGGGGACCGTCAGCCCCAGCATTTT	CASTPPRGDRQPQHF	TRBJ1-5	TRBV19	.	.
TGCGCCAGCACATCAGGGGCCACTAATTCACCCCTCCACTTT	CASTSGATNSPLHF	TRBJ1-6	TRBV5-1	.	.
TGTGCCAGCAGTTTGACTCAGGGAAACTATGGCTACACCTTC	CASSLTQGNYGYTF	TRBJ1-2	TRBV6-2/TRBV6-3	.	.
TGTGCCAGTAGTATCCCCGGGAACCTCTACAATGAGCAGTTCTTC	CASSIPGNLYNEQFF	TRBJ2-1	TRBV19	.	.
TGCGCCAGCAGCTCCGGGGGGACTGTGGCTAACTATGGCTACACCTTC	CASSSGGTVANYGYTF	TRBJ1-2	TRBV5-1	.	.
TGTGCCAGCAGTCCGGATTGGACAGGCGTCTATGGCTACACCTTC	CASSPDWTGVYGYTF	TRBJ1-2	TRBV28	.	TRBD1
TGTGCCAGCTCACCACCGAGTAGCAATCAGCCCCAGCATTTT	CASSPPSSNQPQHF	TRBJ1-5	TRBV18	.	.
TGTGCCAGCAGGGATATAAGGAGCTCTGGAAACACCATATATTTT	CASRDIRSSGNTIYF	TRBJ1-3	TRBV6-5	.	.
TGTGCTAGTGGTCCAAGGGGTAATGGCAATCAGCCCCAGCATTTT	CASGPRGNGNQPQHF	TRBJ1-5	TRBV12-5	.	.
TGTGCCAGCGGGTACAGGGAGGGGGAGACCCAGTACTTC	CASGYREGETQYF	TRBJ2-5	TRBV7-3	.	.
TGCGCCAGCAGCTTGTTAGCCGACAGGGGTAACTACGAGCAGTACTTC	CASSLLADRGNYEQYF	TRBJ2-7	TRBV5-1	.	TRBD1
TGTGCCAGCAGTGTACGAGGGGGCCGGGTGGGAGAGACCCAGTACTTC	CASSVRGGRVGETQYF	TRBJ2-5	TRBV2	.	TRBD1
TGTGCCAGCAGTGTCGATCCACTATCCTACGGGGAGCAGTACTTC	CASSVDPLSYGEQYF	TRBJ2-7	TRBV9	.	.
TGTGCCACCAGTGACGCCGGACAGGGTGGAGGGACAGATACGCAGTATTTT	CATSDAGQGGGTDTQYF	TRBJ2-3	TRBV24-1	.	TRBD1
TGTGCCAGCAGCGTAGGAGGGGGATTATATGGCTACACCTTC	CASSVGGGLYGYTF	TRBJ1-2	TRBV9	.	.
TGTGCCAGCATAGTGAACACTGAAGCTTTCTTT	CASIVNTEAFF	TRBJ1-1	TRBV6-5	few	.
TGCGCCAGCAGCAGGCGCGGGGGGGCTGAATTCAATGAGCAGTTCTTC	CASSRRGGAEFNEQFF	TRBJ2-1	TRBV5-1	.	TRBD2
TGTGCCAGCAGCCAAGGCCAGGGAAAGGCCCAGTACTTC	CASSQGQGKAQYF	TRBJ2-5	TRBV3-1/TRBV3-2	.	.
TGTGCCAGCAGCCAAGAAGGACAAACCCAGTACTTC	CASSQEGQTQYF	TRBJ2-5	TRBV3-1/TRBV3-2	.	.
TGTGCCAGCAGACCGGGACACGGTAATTCACCCCTCCACTTT	CASRPGHGNSPLHF	TRBJ1-6	TRBV6-5	.	.
TGCGCCAGCAGTGGGAGTGAGACCCAGTACTTC	CASSGSETQYF	TRBJ2-5	TRBV10-1	.	.
TGTGCCAGCAGTCAAAGACCGGGACAGGGGGCCCCTGAGGGCTACACCTTC	CASSQRPGQGAPEGYTF	TRBJ1-2	TRBV28	.	TRBD1
TGTGCCAGCAGCTCTCGGGACAGGAAGAATGAAAAACTGTTTTTT	CASSSRDRKNEKLFF	TRBJ1-4	TRBV4-2	once	TRBD1
TGTGCCAGCAGCTTAGTTCAGGTCGATGAGCAGTTCTTC	CASSLVQVDEQFF	TRBJ2-1	TRBV7-9	.	.
TGTGCCAGCAGCCCCGACAGCGTCAAAAACATTCAGTACTTC	CASSPDSVKNIQYF	TRBJ2-4	TRBV7-2	.	.
TGCGCCAGCAGCTCCGCTCTGAGAGGATCCGGCTACACCTTC	CASSSALRGSGYTF	TRBJ1-2	TRBV5-1	.	.
TGTGCCATCAGTGTTTGGAGATCTGCGGGCACAGATACGCAGTATTTT	CAISVWRSAGTDTQYF	TRBJ2-3	TRBV10-3	.	.
TGTGCCAGCAGTCTCCGGACAGGGGGCAATTACGAGCAGTACTTC	CASSLRTGGNYEQYF	TRBJ2-7	TRBV27	.	TRBD1
TGTGCCACCAGCAGAGAAAAGGGGGCAAACACTGAAGCTTTCTTT	CATSREKGANTEAFF	TRBJ1-1	TRBV15	.	TRBD1